This T cell receptor (beta chain) was recorded in a study of beta chain features in type 1 diabetes. Whole-study context: What patients shared with healthy donors was a similar profile of age, gender and cell yields.

This clone was counted between two and nine times. Its antigen is currently unknown. This CDR3 has 13 residues. V lost 2 bases, J lost 7 bases, and 9 bases lay in between. Germline V gives CDR1 SGHVS, CDR2 FQNEAQ. Overall study findings and caveats: A possible short-template PCR bias applies equally to patients and controls.

Isolated RNA was reverse transcribed in full, so expressed TCRB transcripts were sequenced. Produced via immunoSEQ multiplex PCR; TCRdb's table is partial and in-frame only. Of 430,000 or so clones listed, about 10% are singletons. A CD45RO/CCR7/CD25/CD127/CD95/CD27 panel sorted naive, central memory, regulatory and stem cell-like memory CD4+ cells. The sample consisted of naive CD4+ T cells from blood. J is TRBJ2-1 and V is TRBV7-8; perhaps TRBD2 as D (5 bases). This TCR was sampled from a woman aged 18-29 years in good health. CDR3 DNA sequence: TGTGCCAGCAGCTTAAGCGGACTGAATGAGCAGTTCTTC. As protein: CASSLSGLNEQFF.